This T cell receptor (beta chain) stems from a study of shared clonotypes between healthy human individuals. Terminally differentiated effector memory CD45RA+ cells were left out of the naive CD8 fraction, which was CD45RO-negative and positively selected for CCR7. Deletions cut 5 bases from V and 7 bases from J, with 21 bases between. Germline V gene sequence: CDR1 MNHEY, CDR2 SMNVEV (reference sequence). The length of the CDR3 is 16 residues. Study conclusions and caveats: When naive CD4 clonotypes were compared across a few donors, about 4.8% were shared.

Points on this clone: Its matching antigen is unknown.

Assay used: immunoSEQ multiplex PCR; TCRdb lists only in-frame clones, some missing. The table has about 680,000 clones, about 91% seen once. The sequenced sample was naive CD8+ T cells sorted from blood. This receptor was obtained from a man aged 25 to 45 in good health. This rearrangement joins TRBV27 to TRBJ2-4; the D gene is possibly TRBD2 (6 bases). In nucleotides, the CDR3 is TGTGCCAGCAGTAATTATAGGAGGGGAAGTTCGAACATTCAGTACTTC. Residues: CASSNYRRGSSNIQYF.